Presented here are 6 T cell receptor beta chains from one specimen sequenced in a study of early T cells in non-severe SARS-CoV-2 infection. MiXCR, applied by TCRdb to the 5' RACE reads, yields one record per CDR3 protein. The data show more than 45,000 distinct CDR3 sequences, about 13% seen once. Sequences were obtained from whole blood. The receptors originated from an adult who was a healthcare worker with PCR-confirmed SARS-CoV-2 infection or an uninfected control (not recorded which).

This clonotype came up a few times. This sequence joins TRBV4-1 and TRBJ2-3, with TRBD2 matching over 10 bases. The J segment lost 5 bases and the V segment lost 0 bases, leaving 17 bases of the junction unmatched. This CDR3 is 20 amino acids long. CDR1 is MGHRA and CDR2 is YSYEKL in the germline V gene. The CDR3 coding sequence is TGCGCCAGCAGCCAAGATAAAGGAACTAGCGGGGCCGCTAGGCGAGATACGCAGTATTTT. Translation: CASSQDKGTSGAARRDTQYF.

This clonotype was counted between two and nine times. The chain has TRBV13 and TRBJ2-1; TRBD1 matches at 10 bases. The CDR3 extends over 15 amino acids. After removal of 5 bases from V and 6 bases from J, the junction contained 7 bases not matched to a gene. From germline, CDR1 is PRHDT and CDR2 FYEKMQ (reference sequence). DNA of the CDR3: TGTGCCAGCAGCCTCGGGACAGGGGCTTTCAATGAGCAGTTCTTC. Translated: CASSLGTGAFNEQFF.

This clonotype was detected a few times. The chain uses TRBV3-1 and TRBJ2-3; 11 bases map to TRBD2. This CDR3 spans 16 amino acids. Trimming cost V 4 bases and J 1 base; bases outside gene matches: 4. Germline CDR1 and CDR2: LGHDT and YNNKEL (reference sequence). The CDR3 reads CASSRLAGRRTDTQYF. The CDR3 nucleotides are TGTGCCAGCAGCCGACTAGCGGGAAGACGCACAGATACGCAGTATTTT.

The gene calls are TRBV12-3 or TRBV12-4 and TRBJ2-7; no clear D gene. CDR3 length: 14 amino acids. The V gene lost 2 bases and the J gene lost 6 bases, with 14 bases spanning the gap. As DNA, the CDR3 is TGTGCCAGCAGTTTAAAGCGTCTTGGGTCCGAGCAGTACTTC. Residues: CASSLKRLGSEQYF.

There are many counts of this clonotype. The chain carries TRBV19 and TRBJ2-4, with TRBD2 as a possible D gene (5 bases). This CDR3 has 13 residues. V was trimmed by 10 bases and J by 0 bases, leaving 10 bases between them. Germline loops: CDR1 LNHDA, CDR2 SQIVND (reference sequence). CDR3 loop: CATRELAKNIQYF. Written as DNA, the CDR3 is TGTGCCACCCGGGAACTAGCCAAAAACATTCAGTACTTC.

The chain uses TRBV20-1 and TRBJ2-1, with D possibly called TRBD1 or TRBD2 (5 bases each). In germline, CDR1 is DFQATT, CDR2 SNEGSKA (reference sequence). There are 15 residues in the CDR3. V dropped 3 bases and J dropped 2 bases, with 14 bases sitting between them. In DNA, the CDR3 is TGCAGTGCTAGCCCACCGGGACGCACCTACAATGAGCAGTTCTTC. It specifies CSASPPGRTYNEQFF.